The 21 T cell receptor beta chains below come from one sample, sequenced in a study of shared clonotypes between healthy human individuals. The data were produced by immunoSEQ multiplex PCR, yet TCRdb's version contains in-frame clones alone and is incomplete. The profile shows millions of clones, about 95% of them singletons. As defined, naive CD8 cells were CD45RO-negative and positively selected for CCR7, with terminally differentiated effector memory CD45RA+ cells excluded. The sequenced material came from naive CD8+ T cells sorted from blood. The receptors originated from a young man in good health.

V usage is TRBV13 and J usage is TRBJ1-1; D remains ambiguous. Germline CDR1 and CDR2: PRHDT and FYEKMQ (reference sequence). Trimming pared 3 bases from V and 2 bases from J, leaving 10 bases between. This CDR3 region has 14 residues. CDR3 bases: TGTGCCAGCAGCTTTAACGCGCACAACACTGAAGCTTTCTTT. Encoded protein: CASSFNAHNTEAFF. Variable domain in full (rest from reference TRBV13 and TRBJ1-1): AAGVIQSPRHLIKEKRETATLKCYPIPRHDTVYWYQQGPGQDPQFLISFYEKMQSDKGSIPDRFSAQQFSDYHSELNMSSLELGDSALYFCASSFNAHNTEAFFGQGTRLTVV.

Here the CDR3 DNA reads TGTGCCAGCAGCCCGCCTTTAGGGAGTTCCTACAATGAGCAGTTCTTC. Amino acid sequence: CASSPPLGSSYNEQFF. V gene TRBV12-1 combines with J gene TRBJ2-1; the table's D call of TRBD2 was not tested on the DNA. TRBV12-1 is listed as a pseudogene. This CDR3 has 16 amino acids.

J is TRBJ2-2 and V is TRBV9; D gene unclear. The CDR3 contains 12 residues. Germline V gene data show CDR1 as SGDLS and CDR2 as YYNGEE. Trimming pared 4 bases from V and 3 bases from J, leaving 4 bases between. The CDR3 loop reads CASSLHTGELFF. CDR3 DNA: TGTGCCAGCAGCCTCCACACCGGGGAGCTGTTTTTT. Looking up the rest from reference TRBV9 and TRBJ2-2 gives the full variable domain: DSGVTQTPKHLITATGQRVTLRCSPRSGDLSVYWYQQSLDQGLQFLIQYYNGEERAKGNILERFSAQQFPDLHSELNLSSLELGDSALYFCASSLHTGELFFGEGSRLTVL.

Comments on this clone: At the DNA level, this CDR3 is encoded by other sequences in the same sample as well. This sequence joins TRBV7-9 and TRBJ2-5, with TRBD2 as a possible D gene (5 bases). Trimming removed 1 base from V and 2 bases from J, with 8 bases in between. Germline CDR1 reads SEHNR; CDR2 reads FQNEAQ (reference sequence). This CDR3 spans 14 amino acids. The CDR3 loop reads CASSLGGSQETQYF. CDR3 sequence (DNA): TGTGCCAGCAGCTTAGGAGGGTCGCAAGAGACCCAGTACTTC.

This clone was seen just once. The chain joins TRBV11-2 to TRBJ2-7; D gene unclear. V gave up 5 bases and J gave up 2 bases, with 10 bases separating them. This CDR3 has 13 residues. Germline CDR1 SGHAT, CDR2 FQNNGV. The CDR3 is CASSIRPPYEQYF. The CDR3 nucleotides read TGTGCCAGCAGCATCAGACCCCCCTACGAGCAGTACTTC.

The V call is TRBV4-1, the J call TRBJ1-3; D is unclear. The CDR3 has 16 residues. The ends were cut back, 0 bases at V and 2 bases at J, with 11 bases in the middle. In germline, CDR1 is MGHRA, CDR2 YSYEKL. The CDR3 DNA follows: TGCGCCAGCAGCCAAGATCCTCCGGGGACTGGAAACACCATATATTTT. Protein: CASSQDPPGTGNTIYF.

The V call is TRBV6-1, the J call TRBJ2-3; D gene unclear. The CDR3 runs to 13 residues. V lost 3 bases to trimming and J lost 9 bases, with 13 bases between them. Germline V gene sequence: CDR1 MNHNS, CDR2 SASEGT. The CDR3 DNA reads as TGTGCCAGCAGTGATTCTCGCTGGGCCACGCAGTATTTT. Protein: CASSDSRWATQYF.

CDR3 DNA sequence: TGCGCCAGCAGCCTTACCGGGACCCCGGCGAGCTCCTATAATTCACCCCTCCACTTT. This translates into CASSLTGTPASSYNSPLHF. This rearrangement joins TRBV4-1 to TRBJ1-6; weak D call: TRBD1 (5 bases). V was cut by 4 bases and J by 0 bases, with 19 bases left in between. CDR3 length: 19 residues. Germline V gene lookup returns CDR1 MGHRA and CDR2 YSYEKL.

The V call is TRBV2, the J call TRBJ1-6; no clear D gene. There are 12 residues in the CDR3. From germline, CDR1 is SNHLY and CDR2 FYNNEI. Trimming left V 9 bases short and J 6 bases short, with 9 bases between. The CDR3 DNA reads TGTGCCAGATCGGACGGTAATTCACCCCTCCACTTT. Amino acid sequence: CARSDGNSPLHF.

The V call is TRBV30, the J call TRBJ2-5; 7 positions agree with TRBD2. J lost 9 bases, V lost 0 bases, and 13 bases had no gene match. In germline, CDR1 is GTSNPN, CDR2 SVGIG (reference sequence). This CDR3 comprises 15 residues. The DNA of the CDR3 is TGTGCCTGGAGTGTAGGGAGGGGCGGGTTCTGGGCCCAGTACTTC. This encodes CAWSVGRGGFWAQYF.

This chain links TRBV7-9 with TRBJ2-7; 10 bases match TRBD1. Germline loops: CDR1 SEHNR, CDR2 FQNEAQ (reference sequence). The CDR3 is 15 residues long. After removal of 5 bases from V and 2 bases from J, the junction contained 6 bases not matched to a gene. The CDR3 protein is CASSQTGQGPYEQYF. The CDR3 DNA sequence: TGTGCCAGCAGCCAAACGGGACAGGGGCCCTACGAGCAGTACTTC.

In its sample, this clone was seen once. The rearrangement uses TRBV7-9 and TRBJ2-7, with D perhaps matching TRBD2 (6 bases). Trimming took 1 base from V and 1 from J, leaving 14 bases between them. In germline, CDR1 is SEHNR, CDR2 FQNEAQ (reference sequence). The CDR3 sequence is 16 residues long. The CDR3 protein is CASSLGWGERSYEQYF. The CDR3 coding sequence is TGTGCCAGCAGCTTAGGTTGGGGGGAGAGATCCTACGAGCAGTACTTC.

V usage is TRBV2 and J usage is TRBJ2-7; 8 bases fit TRBD1. CDR3 size: 16 residues. Per germline, CDR1 SNHLY and CDR2 FYNNEI. J was trimmed by 0 bases and V by 4 bases; bases with no gene match: 8. The CDR3 sequence is CASSGRRDRISYEQYF. In DNA form, the CDR3 reads TGTGCCAGCAGTGGTCGTAGGGACAGGATCTCCTACGAGCAGTACTTC.

CDR3 DNA: TGTGCCAGCAGTTTCGGCAGGGGGGCTCTCCATACCGTAGAGACCCAGTACTTC. Translated: CASSFGRGALHTVETQYF. V is TRBV27 and J is TRBJ2-5, with D maybe TRBD1 (7 bases). CDR3 size: 18 residues. Trimming stripped 3 bases from V and 4 bases from J, with 24 bases between. Germline CDR1 MNHEY, CDR2 SMNVEV (reference sequence).

This chain links TRBV28 with TRBJ1-4, with D unclear. CDR3 length equals 10 residues. CDR1 and CDR2 from the germline V gene are MDHEN and SYDVKM. The V gene lost 10 bases and the J gene lost 8 bases, with 8 bases spanning the gap. Here the CDR3 reads CANSGEKLFF. The CDR3 coding sequence is TGTGCCAATTCAGGAGAAAAACTGTTTTTT.

The genes are TRBV5-6 and TRBJ1-1, with a weak D call TRBD1 (6 bases). Trimming removed 4 bases from V and 0 bases from J, with 16 bases in between. Germline lookup yields CDR1 SGHDT and CDR2 YYEEEE. The CDR3 length is 16 residues. For the CDR3, the DNA is TGTGCCAGCAGCCCGGATGGGGGGCTCATGAACACTGAAGCTTTCTTT. Translating it yields CASSPDGGLMNTEAFF.

V gene TRBV6-5 combines with J gene TRBJ2-3; 13 bases align to TRBD2. CDR1 MNHEY and CDR2 SVGAGI come from the germline V gene. This CDR3 has 15 residues. With V trimmed by 4 bases and J by 6 bases, 4 bases remained unmatched. The CDR3 coding sequence is TGTGCCAGCAGTTGGACTAGCGGGAGAGGCGATACGCAGTATTTT. As protein: CASSWTSGRGDTQYF.

The V call is TRBV28, the J call TRBJ2-7, with 8 bases matching TRBD1. The CDR3 consists of 18 residues. Germline CDR1 reads MDHEN; CDR2 reads SYDVKM. V lost 3 bases, J lost 1 base, and 14 bases stayed unmatched. CDR3 in amino acids: CASSFGGTGETPSYEQYF. DNA for the CDR3: TGTGCCAGCAGTTTTGGGGGGACAGGAGAGACCCCGTCCTACGAGCAGTACTTC. The whole variable domain, filled in from reference TRBV28 and TRBJ2-7, reads DVKVTQSSRYLVKRTGEKVFLECVQDMDHENMFWYRQDPGLGLRLIYFSYDVKMKEKGDIPEGYSVSREKKERFSLILESASTNQTSMYLCASSFGGTGETPSYEQYFGPGTRLTVT.

The count of this clone is one. The chain is built from TRBV5-4 and TRBJ2-7, with D tentatively TRBD1 (5 bases). Germline CDR1 SGHNT, CDR2 YYREEE (reference sequence). V gave up 0 bases and J gave up 5 bases, with 15 bases separating them. The CDR3 is 15 residues long. CDR3 coding DNA: TGTGCCAGCAGCTTGGGGGGCTGGAGCCCCCACGAGCAGTACTTC. This encodes CASSLGGWSPHEQYF.

The rearrangement uses TRBV28 and TRBJ2-7; TRBD2 matches 7 bases. With 7 bases clipped from V and 3 bases from J, the junction kept 6 bases outside the gene matches. CDR3 length: 13 residues. Germline CDR1 reads MDHEN; CDR2 reads SYDVKM. The CDR3: CASTPRGGYEQYF. CDR3 sequence (DNA): TGTGCCAGCACTCCCCGCGGGGGCTACGAGCAGTACTTC.

The chain employs TRBV6-6 and TRBJ2-7, with D possibly matching TRBD2 (5 bases). The CDR3 is 12 residues long. The germline V gene has CDR1 MNHNY and CDR2 SVGAGI (reference sequence). Trimming left V 4 bases short and J 3 bases short, with 7 bases between. The CDR3 bases are TGTGCCAGCAGTTTTGGGAGCTACGAGCAGTACTTC. Protein sequence: CASSFGSYEQYF.